This entry concerns a single TCR beta chain. This sample is part of a study of cytomegalovirus exposure and HLA in healthy donors. Study-wide context: Of some 400 genotyped donors, about 81% clustered with self-reported Caucasian donors.

60 Vbeta and 13 Jbeta primers were used in PCR. TCRdb's copy holds only in-frame clones and misses some; the assay was immunoSEQ multiplex PCR. The sample shows some 200,000 clones, roughly 13% of them seen only once. Germline assignment: CDR1 LGHNA and CDR2 YNFKEQ. Trimming stripped 0 bases from V and 3 bases from J, with 12 bases between. This CDR3 contains 15 residues. The V call is TRBV4-2, the J call TRBJ2-7, with TRBD1 as a possible D gene (6 bases). The receptor comes from a man aged 45-65 years in good health and CMV-seropositive. Material for sequencing was PBMCs. CDR3 coding DNA: TGTGCCAGCAGCCAAGAACAACAGGGATACTACGAGCAGTACTTC. This encodes CASSQEQQGYYEQYF.